The T cell receptor beta chain described here comes from a study of blood T cell repertoires in COVID-19. Study-wide background: The samples span acute and convalescent COVID-19 from the United States, Italy and Spain. PBMCs, B-cell-depleted T cells, or T cells were the source of the cDNA or gDNA that made up the material.

The V gene's germline CDR1 is GTSNPN and CDR2 SVGIG (reference sequence). Trimming shortened V by 5 bases and J by 4 bases, and 9 bases separated the two germline ends. This CDR3 has 13 amino acids. Authors' data handling: Cell counts per sample came from amplifying reference gene primers. Sequencing used immunoSEQ multiplex PCR; TCRdb keeps in-frame clones, though not all of them. V, J and clone size derive from that table, while D and trimming were established from the DNA sequence. The sample has 250,000 to 300,000 clones, about 88% seen once. Material: peripheral blood. The chain uses TRBV30 and TRBJ1-6; D is unclear. The source is a young man with active or convalescent COVID-19. CDR3 loop: CAWVEGYNSPLHF. The CDR3 DNA sequence: TGTGCCTGGGTGGAGGGTTATAATTCACCCCTCCACTTT.